The rows below give T cell receptor beta chains drawn from one sample of a study of shared clonotypes between healthy human individuals. TCRdb's copy holds only in-frame clones and misses some; the assay was immunoSEQ multiplex PCR. The repertoire has about 2.2 million clones, just under 95% of them found once; the top ten carry about 1.6%. Material for sequencing was naive CD8+ T cells from PBMCs. These receptors were taken from a man between 18 and 29 years old in good health. Some clones in this sample may be carry-over from other donors' samples. The CDR3 runs from the conserved cysteine through the conserved F or W. The D gene is left open where the match is weak. The size of a clone is reported for some rows only, either as once, few or many, or as a class for expanded clones.

V,J,D,size,CDR3,DNA
TRBV19,TRBJ2-7,.,.,CASKEGPRNEQYF,TGTGCCAGTAAAGAGGGACCCAGGAACGAGCAGTACTTC
TRBV27,TRBJ1-5,TRBD1,.,CASSWQGGNQPQHF,TGTGCCAGCAGTTGGCAGGGGGGGAATCAGCCCCAGCATTTT
TRBV11-2,TRBJ2-1,TRBD1,.,CASSRYRGRDQYNEQFF,TGTGCCAGCAGCCGCTACAGGGGGCGGGATCAATACAATGAGCAGTTCTTC
TRBV11-2,TRBJ2-1,TRBD2,.,CASSAREASNLDEQFF,TGTGCCAGCAGCGCACGGGAGGCTTCTAATTTAGATGAGCAGTTCTTC
TRBV28,TRBJ1-2,.,.,CASSSRTATNYGYTF,TGTGCCAGCAGTTCCCGGACAGCCACTAACTATGGCTACACCTTC
TRBV2,TRBJ1-2,TRBD1,.,CASRPTGGTYYGYTF,TGTGCCAGCAGGCCTACAGGGGGCACCTACTATGGCTACACCTTC
TRBV7-9,TRBJ1-1,TRBD1,.,CASSPRDRVNTEAFF,TGTGCCAGCAGCCCCCGGGACAGGGTGAACACTGAAGCTTTCTTT
TRBV11-2,TRBJ2-3,TRBD1,.,CASSLGDRVGDTQYF,TGTGCCAGCAGCTTAGGGGACAGGGTCGGAGATACGCAGTATTTT
TRBV7-9,TRBJ1-2,.,.,CASSLVVNNYGYTF,TGTGCCAGCAGCTTAGTGGTCAACAACTATGGCTACACCTTC
TRBV6-6,TRBJ2-7,.,.,CASSPDRTYYEQYF,TGTGCCAGCAGCCCCGACAGGACCTACTACGAGCAGTACTTC
TRBV7-9,TRBJ2-7,TRBD2,.,CASSLGTSGSKYEQYF,TGTGCCAGCAGCTTAGGTACCAGCGGGAGCAAGTACGAGCAGTACTTC
TRBV7-8,TRBJ2-7,TRBD2,.,CASGLAGRTISYEQYF,TGTGCCAGTGGACTAGCGGGAAGAACTATCTCCTACGAGCAGTACTTC
TRBV4-3,TRBJ2-3,.,.,CASSLSGLNTDTQYF,TGCGCCAGCAGCCTCTCGGGACTTAACACAGATACGCAGTATTTT
TRBV19,TRBJ2-1,.,.,CASSIGANEQFF,TGTGCCAGTAGTATCGGGGCCAATGAGCAGTTCTTC
TRBV27,TRBJ2-7,TRBD2,.,CASSFLAGGSYEQYF,TGTGCCAGCAGTTTTTTAGCGGGAGGTTCTTACGAGCAGTACTTC
TRBV27,TRBJ1-4,TRBD1,.,CASSPGQFGKLFF,TGTGCCAGCAGCCCGGGACAGTTTGGAAAACTGTTTTTT
TRBV7-9,TRBJ2-1,TRBD2,.,CASSLGASGRNNEQFF,TGTGCCAGCAGCTTAGGGGCTAGCGGGAGGAACAATGAGCAGTTCTTC
TRBV4-1,TRBJ2-5,TRBD1,.,CASSLPDRGRQETQYF,TGCGCCAGCAGCCTACCCGACAGGGGGAGACAAGAGACCCAGTACTTC
TRBV19,TRBJ2-1,.,.,CASIPKGGLYNEQFF,TGTGCCAGTATCCCCAAGGGCGGGCTCTACAATGAGCAGTTCTTC
TRBV14,TRBJ1-2,TRBD1,.,CASSPWTGSGYTF,TGTGCCAGCAGCCCCTGGACAGGGTCTGGCTACACCTTC
TRBV19,TRBJ2-2,.,.,CASKAWTGTGELFF,TGTGCCAGTAAGGCGTGGACGGGCACCGGGGAGCTGTTTTTT
TRBV28,TRBJ1-5,.,.,CASNDVNQPQHF,TGTGCCAGCAACGATGTCAATCAGCCCCAGCATTTT
TRBV7-8,TRBJ2-7,TRBD1,.,CASSFDREREQYF,TGTGCCAGCAGTTTCGACAGGGAGCGGGAGCAGTACTTC
TRBV18,TRBJ2-7,TRBD1,once,CASSDRDRDYEQYF,TGTGCCAGCTCAGACCGGGACAGGGACTACGAGCAGTACTTC